Here is one T cell receptor beta chain with its context. The data were produced by immunoSEQ multiplex PCR, yet TCRdb's version contains in-frame clones alone and is incomplete. The data hold over 2 million clones, with around 90% observed a single time. These data are taken from a study of shared clonotypes between healthy human individuals. Material: naive CD4+ T cells from PBMCs. Stated subset: CD45RA+ positively selected. This clonotype was obtained from a man between 18 and 35 years old in good health. Some clones in this sample may be carry-over from other donors' samples.

The CDR3 DNA follows: TGTGCCAGCAGCCAGCAGCCGGTCACGTTCACTTCTGAAGCTTTCTTT. It codes for CASSQQPVTFTSEAFF. The chain is built from TRBV14 and TRBJ1-1; D gene ambiguous. The CDR3 contains 16 residues. Germline lookup yields CDR1 SGHDN and CDR2 FVKESK. V dropped 3 bases and J dropped 6 bases, with 20 bases sitting between them. Full variable domain (remainder filled in from reference TRBV14 and TRBJ1-1): EAGVTQFPSHSVIEKGQTVTLRCDPISGHDNLYWYRRVMGKEIKFLLHFVKESKQDESGMPNNRFLAERTGGTYSTLKVQPAELEDSGVYFCASSQQPVTFTSEAFFGQGTRLTVV.